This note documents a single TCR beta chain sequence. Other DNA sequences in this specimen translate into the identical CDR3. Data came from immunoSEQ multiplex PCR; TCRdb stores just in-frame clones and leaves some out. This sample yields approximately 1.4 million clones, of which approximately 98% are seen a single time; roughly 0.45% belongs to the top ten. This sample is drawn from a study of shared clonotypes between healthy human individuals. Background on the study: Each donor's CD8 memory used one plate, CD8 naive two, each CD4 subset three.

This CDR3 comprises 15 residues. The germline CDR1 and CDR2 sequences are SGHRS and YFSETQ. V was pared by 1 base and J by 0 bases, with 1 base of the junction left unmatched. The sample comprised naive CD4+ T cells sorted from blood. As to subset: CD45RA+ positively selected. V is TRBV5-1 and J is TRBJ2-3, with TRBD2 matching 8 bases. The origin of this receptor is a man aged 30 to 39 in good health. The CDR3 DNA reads TGCGCCAGCAGCTTGCCTAGCGGGAGCACAGATACGCAGTATTTT. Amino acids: CASSLPSGSTDTQYF.